These 26 T cell receptor beta chains came from one sample sequenced in a study of blood T cell repertoires in COVID-19. Clones were sequenced by immunoSEQ multiplex PCR, and TCRdb holds only the in-frame ones, with some missing. The sample has roughly 340,000 clones; 85% to 90% are singletons. Sample: peripheral blood. The source of these receptors is a woman between 50 and 59 years old with COVID-19, enrolled during active disease.

J is TRBJ1-1 and V is TRBV19; the match to TRBD1 covers 8 bases. Looked up from germline, CDR1 is LNHDA and CDR2 is SQIVND (reference sequence). This CDR3 has 13 residues. Trimming removed 7 bases from V and 3 bases from J; junction bases left unmatched: 4. The CDR3 DNA reads as TGTGCCAGTAAAAACAGGGGGTACACTGAAGCTTTCTTT. This encodes CASKNRGYTEAFF.

The chain joins TRBV30 to TRBJ1-2; 9 bases line up with TRBD1. The J segment lost 5 bases and the V segment lost 3 bases, leaving 4 bases of the junction unmatched. This CDR3 has 13 residues. Germline V CDR1 and CDR2: GTSNPN, SVGIG (reference sequence). In nucleotides, the CDR3 is TGTGCCTGGAGGGGGACAGGGTCTTATGGCTACACCTTC. This codes for CAWRGTGSYGYTF.

This clone was seen a single time. The rearrangement uses TRBV19 and TRBJ1-1; D gene ambiguous. This CDR3 is 13 amino acids long. V lost 3 bases and J 2 bases, leaving 7 bases between the germline ends. CDR1 is LNHDA, CDR2 SQIVND, per germline (reference sequence). The CDR3 DNA is TGTGCCAGTAGTATCTTCCCCAACACTGAAGCTTTCTTT. The encoded protein is CASSIFPNTEAFF.

This chain connects TRBV4-2 to TRBJ1-3; D is perhaps TRBD1 (6 bases). The CDR3 is 18 amino acids. CDR1 is LGHNA and CDR2 is YNFKEQ in the germline V gene. V was clipped by 4 bases and J by 1 base, with 20 bases between them. The CDR3 sequence is CASSPRFNTGFSGNTIYF. The CDR3 DNA sequence: TGTGCCAGCAGCCCCCGATTTAATACAGGGTTTTCTGGAAACACCATATATTTT.

V is TRBV19 and J is TRBJ2-5; 10 bases map to TRBD2. This CDR3 contains 18 residues. J lost 2 bases, V lost 5 bases, and 14 bases had no gene match. The germline gives CDR1 LNHDA, CDR2 SQIVND (reference sequence). CDR3 nucleotide sequence: TGTGCCAGTAGTTTTTTCGGTTCTAGCGGGAGCGGGCAAGAGACCCAGTACTTC. This sequence encodes CASSFFGSSGSGQETQYF.

V usage is TRBV6-1 and J usage is TRBJ1-5; the match to TRBD1 covers 8 bases. Germline V CDR1 and CDR2: MNHNS, SASEGT. The CDR3 covers 14 residues. After removal of 1 base from V and 5 bases from J, the junction contained 1 base not matched to a gene. In DNA form, the CDR3 reads TGTGCCAGCAGTGAAGACAGGGGGTATCAGCCCCAGCATTTT. Its protein product is CASSEDRGYQPQHF.

V usage is TRBV6-6 and J usage is TRBJ2-1, with TRBD2 matching over 12 bases. The V gene's germline CDR1 is MNHNY and CDR2 SVGAGI (reference sequence). CDR3 length: 14 amino acids. J gave up 8 bases and V 7 bases, and 6 bases lay outside the gene matches. CDR3 sequence: CASTPSGRADEQFF. As DNA, the CDR3 is TGTGCCAGCACGCCTAGCGGGAGGGCGGATGAGCAGTTCTTC.

The genes are TRBV19 and TRBJ1-5; 10 bases line up with TRBD1. There are 15 residues in the CDR3. J was trimmed by 9 bases and V by 0 bases; bases with no gene match: 5. From germline, CDR1 is LNHDA and CDR2 SQIVND (reference sequence). The CDR3 nucleotides read TGTGCCAGTAGTATAGAAGACAGGGGGCGGGGGCCCCAGCATTTT. As protein: CASSIEDRGRGPQHF.

This chain uses TRBV27 with TRBJ2-1; 14 bases are a match to TRBD2. The CDR3 contains 17 residues. The V gene's germline CDR1 is MNHEY and CDR2 SMNVEV (reference sequence). Trimming at V came to 2 bases and at J to 7 bases, leaving 7 bases not matched to a gene. The CDR3 region has the DNA TGTGCCAGCAGTTTACGACTAGCGGGAGGGCTTCATAATGAGCAGTTCTTC. This encodes CASSLRLAGGLHNEQFF.

The CDR3 spells CASTQTGAFTEAFF. The CDR3 coding sequence is TGTGCCAGTACCCAGACAGGGGCTTTCACTGAAGCTTTCTTT. The chain is built from TRBV19 and TRBJ1-1; the match to TRBD1 covers 8 bases. Germline CDR1 LNHDA, CDR2 SQIVND (reference sequence). The CDR3 consists of 14 residues. V shed 7 bases and J 4 bases; nucleotides not matched to a gene: 8.

V gene TRBV27 combines with J gene TRBJ1-3; D is undetermined. The CDR3 runs 14 residues. The V gene's germline CDR1 is MNHEY and CDR2 SMNVEV (reference sequence). The germline V and J ends were trimmed by 3 bases and 0 bases, with 6 bases remaining between them. This CDR3 reads CASSFRGSGNTIYF. The CDR3 DNA reads TGTGCCAGCAGTTTTCGGGGCTCTGGAAACACCATATATTTT.

This clone occurred once. The genes are TRBV3-1 (or the pseudogene TRBV3-2) and TRBJ1-1; D is possibly TRBD1 (5 bases). This CDR3 comprises 11 residues. Germline V gene data show CDR1 as LGHDT and CDR2 as YNNKEL (reference sequence). Trimming cost V 1 base and J 11 bases, with 8 bases left between them. For the CDR3, the DNA is TGTGCCAGCAGCCAAGCCAGGGTTGCTTTCTTT. It is translated as CASSQARVAFF.

The V gene is TRBV19, the J gene TRBJ1-5, with a possible D match to TRBD1 (5 bases). CDR1 is LNHDA and CDR2 is SQIVND in the germline V gene (reference sequence). The CDR3 spans 15 residues. Trimming took off 6 bases at V and 2 bases at J, with 14 bases between the two ends. As DNA, the CDR3 is TGTGCCAGTAGGATTGGGGCCAGGGGCAATCAGCCCCAGCATTTT. Its translation: CASRIGARGNQPQHF.

The chain links TRBV6-5 to TRBJ2-3; 9 nucleotides match TRBD2. The CDR3 loop spans 13 amino acids. The junction had 5 bases not matched to a gene; V was cut back by 7 bases and J by 6 bases. Germline CDR1 is MNHEY and CDR2 is SVGAGI. For the CDR3, the DNA is TGTGCCAGCACGCTAGCGGGGCAGGATACGCAGTATTTT. Amino acids: CASTLAGQDTQYF.

The rearrangement uses TRBV28 and TRBJ1-2; TRBD1 agrees at 10 bases. Trimming cost V 5 bases and J 4 bases; bases outside gene matches: 19. Per germline, CDR1 MDHEN and CDR2 SYDVKM. The CDR3 has 19 amino acids. The CDR3, as DNA: TGTGCCAGCAGTATCCCAGGACCGGGACAGGGGATAGATGTCTATGGCTACACCTTC. It translates to CASSIPGPGQGIDVYGYTF.

The CDR3 DNA reads TGTGCCAGCAGCTTTCAGGGATCCAAATACGCTTTCTTT. Protein: CASSFQGSKYAFF. The chain couples TRBV7-2 to TRBJ1-1; tentative D call: TRBD1 (5 bases). Germline V gives CDR1 SGHTA, CDR2 FQGNSA. This CDR3 is built from 13 residues. The V end lost 3 bases, the J end lost 11 bases, and 16 bases lay between the germline ends. The full variable domain, in which reference TRBV7-2 and TRBJ1-1 provide the parts outside the CDR3, is GAGVSQSPSNKVTEKGKDVELRCDPISGHTALYWYRQSLGQGLEFLIYFQGNSAPDKSGLPSDRFSAERTGGSVSTLTIQRTQQEDSAVYLCASSFQGSKYAFFGQGTRLTVV.

The CDR3 spells CASSVVPSSNEQFF. The CDR3 nucleotides are TGTGCCAGCAGCGTAGTTCCTAGTTCCAATGAGCAGTTCTTC. The chain carries TRBV9 and TRBJ2-1; no clear D. V lost 0 bases to trimming and J lost 6 bases, with 10 bases between them. Germline lookup yields CDR1 SGDLS and CDR2 YYNGEE. The CDR3 runs to 14 residues.

The CDR3 loop is CASSASSGSIDEQYF. CDR3 nucleotides: TGTGCCAGCAGTGCCAGTAGCGGGAGTATCGACGAGCAGTACTTC. This chain connects TRBV27 to TRBJ2-7; 9 positions match TRBD2. The V segment lost 5 bases and the J segment 5 bases; nucleotides outside the gene matches: 10. CDR1 is MNHEY, CDR2 SMNVEV, per germline (reference sequence). This CDR3 region has 15 residues.

The chain is built from TRBV5-1 and TRBJ2-2, with TRBD1 identical over 9 bases. V was pared by 4 bases and J by 5 bases, with 6 bases of the junction left unmatched. The CDR3 has 15 amino acids. Germline V gene data show CDR1 as SGHRS and CDR2 as YFSETQ. The DNA of the CDR3 is TGCGCCAGCAGCGCGGACAGGGGACTGACCGGGGAGCTGTTTTTT. Protein: CASSADRGLTGELFF.

The chain has TRBV12-5 and TRBJ2-5; 9 bases are a match to TRBD1. V shed 5 bases and J 4 bases; nucleotides not matched to a gene: 2. Germline CDR1 reads LGHNT; CDR2 reads FRNRAP. The CDR3 extends over 13 amino acids. The CDR3, as DNA: TGTGCTAGTGGTCAGGACAGGGGAGAGACCCAGTACTTC. It translates to CASGQDRGETQYF.

This sequence joins TRBV7-8 and TRBJ2-1; 12 bases map to TRBD2. Germline V gene lookup returns CDR1 SGHVS and CDR2 FQNEAQ. The CDR3 has 15 amino acids. With V trimmed by 6 bases and J by 7 bases, 7 bases remained unmatched. The CDR3 coding sequence is TGTGCCAGCAGTCATGGACTAGCGGGACTAAATGAGCAGTTCTTC. Residues: CASSHGLAGLNEQFF.

J is TRBJ2-7 and V is TRBV10-3, with D unresolved. CDR1 and CDR2 from the germline V gene are ENHRY and SYGVKD. The CDR3 contains 12 residues. The germline V and J ends were trimmed by 3 bases and 4 bases, with 7 bases remaining between them. CDR3 loop: CAISDRFYEQYF. In DNA form, the CDR3 reads TGTGCCATCAGTGACAGATTTTACGAGCAGTACTTC.

This sequence joins TRBV28 and TRBJ2-7, with D possibly TRBD1 on 5 matching bases. Germline assignment: CDR1 MDHEN and CDR2 SYDVKM. CDR3 length: 15 residues. V gave up 6 bases and J gave up 3 bases, with 18 bases separating them. CDR3 in amino acids: CASRPTGTQGYEQYF. DNA of the CDR3: TGTGCCAGCAGGCCTACGGGTACCCAGGGCTACGAGCAGTACTTC.

This clone was observed a single time. The V and J genes are TRBV5-4 and TRBJ2-1; D uncertain. The CDR3 runs 14 residues. Germline V lookup: CDR1 SGHNT, CDR2 YYREEE (reference sequence). With 3 bases removed from V and 5 bases from J, the gap between germline ends came to 12 bases. In DNA form, the CDR3 reads TGTGCCAGCAGCTCGCCTAACAGACACAATGAGCAGTTCTTC. Its translation is CASSSPNRHNEQFF.

The chain uses TRBV7-8 and TRBJ1-2, with D possibly being TRBD1 (6 bases). The V gene's germline CDR1 is SGHVS and CDR2 FQNEAQ. The V end was cut by 1 base, the J end by 7 bases, with 10 bases between. There are 13 residues in the CDR3. CDR3 loop: CASSLVGGSGYTF. CDR3 nucleotides: TGTGCCAGCAGCTTAGTAGGGGGTAGTGGCTACACCTTC.

The CDR3 loop is CASSRTVRDRGAGYTF. The CDR3 region has the DNA TGTGCCAGCAGCCGTACTGTCCGGGACAGGGGCGCTGGCTACACCTTC. The rearrangement links TRBV7-9 to TRBJ1-2; TRBD1 matches at 10 bases. This CDR3 spans 16 amino acids. Trimming at V came to 5 bases and at J to 7 bases, leaving 13 bases not matched to a gene. Germline V lookup: CDR1 SEHNR, CDR2 FQNEAQ (reference sequence).